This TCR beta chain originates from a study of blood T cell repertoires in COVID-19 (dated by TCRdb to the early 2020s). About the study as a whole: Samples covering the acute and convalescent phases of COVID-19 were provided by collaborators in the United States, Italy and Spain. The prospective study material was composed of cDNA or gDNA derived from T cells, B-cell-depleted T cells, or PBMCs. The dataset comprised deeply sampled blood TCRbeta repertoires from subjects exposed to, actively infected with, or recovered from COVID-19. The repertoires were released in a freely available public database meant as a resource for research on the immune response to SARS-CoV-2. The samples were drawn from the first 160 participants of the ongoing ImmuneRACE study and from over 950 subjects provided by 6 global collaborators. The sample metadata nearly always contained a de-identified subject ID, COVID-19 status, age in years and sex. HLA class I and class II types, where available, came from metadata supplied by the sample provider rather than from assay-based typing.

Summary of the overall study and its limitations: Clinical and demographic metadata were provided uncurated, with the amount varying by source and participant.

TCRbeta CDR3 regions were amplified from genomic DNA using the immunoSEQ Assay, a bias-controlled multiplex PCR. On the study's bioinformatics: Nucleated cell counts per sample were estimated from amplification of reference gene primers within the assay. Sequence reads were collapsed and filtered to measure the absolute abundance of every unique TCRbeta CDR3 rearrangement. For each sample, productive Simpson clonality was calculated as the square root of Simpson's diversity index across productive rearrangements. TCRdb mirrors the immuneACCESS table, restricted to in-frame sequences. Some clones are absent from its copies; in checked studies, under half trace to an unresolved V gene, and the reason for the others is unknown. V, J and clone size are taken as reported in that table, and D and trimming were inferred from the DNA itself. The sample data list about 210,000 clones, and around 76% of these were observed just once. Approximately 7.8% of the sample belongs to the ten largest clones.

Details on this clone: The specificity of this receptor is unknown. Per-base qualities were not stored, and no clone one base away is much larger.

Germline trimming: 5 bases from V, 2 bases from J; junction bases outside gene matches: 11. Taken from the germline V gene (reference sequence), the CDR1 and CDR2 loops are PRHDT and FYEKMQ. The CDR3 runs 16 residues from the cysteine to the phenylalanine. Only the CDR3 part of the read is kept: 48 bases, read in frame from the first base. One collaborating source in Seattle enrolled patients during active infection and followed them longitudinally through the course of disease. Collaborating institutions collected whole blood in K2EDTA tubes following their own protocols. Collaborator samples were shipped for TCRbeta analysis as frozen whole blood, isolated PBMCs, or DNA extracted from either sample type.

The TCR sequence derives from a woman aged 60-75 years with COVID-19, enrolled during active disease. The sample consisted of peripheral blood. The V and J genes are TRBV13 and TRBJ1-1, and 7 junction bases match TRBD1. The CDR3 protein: CASSTSSPGGNTEAFF. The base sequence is TGTGCCAGCAGCACCTCGTCCCCAGGGGGAAACACTGAAGCTTTCTTT.